This TCR beta chain was recorded in a study of blood T cell repertoires in COVID-19. The overall study: Italy, Spain and the United States were the sources of the convalescent and acute COVID-19 samples. T cells, B-cell-depleted T cells, or PBMCs provided the cDNA or gDNA that served as material.

The J segment lost 7 bases and the V segment lost 5 bases, leaving 9 bases of the junction unmatched. This CDR3 is built from 16 residues. CDR1 and CDR2 from the germline V gene are SGHTA and FQGTGA. Here immunoSEQ multiplex PCR was the method, and the copy in TCRdb shows in-frame clones only, minus some. The sample shows roughly 360,000 clones, around 89% of them seen only once. The source of this sequence is a woman aged 25-40 years with acute COVID-19. Sequenced input: PBMCs or T cells enriched from blood (not recorded which). The chain recombines TRBV7-3 with TRBJ2-1; 12 positions agree with TRBD2. The CDR3 protein is CASSLTLAGGQNEQFF. DNA of the CDR3: TGTGCCAGCAGCCTCACCCTAGCGGGGGGGCAAAATGAGCAGTTCTTC.